This TCR beta chain appears in the sequencing data of a study of shared T cell receptors in the human thymus. Unmatched junction bases numbered 6, after V lost 6 bases and J lost 3 bases. CDR1 is MDHEN and CDR2 is SYDVKM in the germline V gene. The CDR3 is 14 amino acids. Assay used: immunoSEQ multiplex PCR; TCRdb lists only in-frame clones, some missing. The sample yields hundreds of thousands of clones, around 87% seen once. These sequences were also reported in another study, on human thymus T cells. That paper notes: From resections taken during corrective heart surgery, the thymus tissue was obtained. Thymic and blood repertoires appeared to show biased V and J gene usage.

The clonotype comes from a boy in the first two years of life with a congenital heart defect. Input material: thymocytes. V usage is TRBV28 and J usage is TRBJ2-7; TRBD1 matches at 9 bases. The CDR3 DNA follows: TGTGCCAGCAGGCTGGGGACAGGGAGCTACGAGCAGTACTTC. It translates to CASRLGTGSYEQYF.